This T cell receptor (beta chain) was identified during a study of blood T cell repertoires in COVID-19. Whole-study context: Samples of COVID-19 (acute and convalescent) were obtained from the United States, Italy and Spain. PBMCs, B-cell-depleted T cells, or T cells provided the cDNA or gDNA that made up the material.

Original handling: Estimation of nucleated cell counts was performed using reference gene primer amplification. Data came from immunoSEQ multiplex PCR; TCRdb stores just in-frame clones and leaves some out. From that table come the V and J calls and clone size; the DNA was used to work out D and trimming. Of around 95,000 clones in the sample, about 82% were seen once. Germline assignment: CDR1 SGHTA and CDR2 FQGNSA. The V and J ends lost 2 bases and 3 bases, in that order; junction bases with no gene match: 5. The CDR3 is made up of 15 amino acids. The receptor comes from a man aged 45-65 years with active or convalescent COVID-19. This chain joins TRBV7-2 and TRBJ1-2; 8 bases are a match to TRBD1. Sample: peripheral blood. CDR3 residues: CASSLNPGGYYGYTF. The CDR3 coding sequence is TGTGCCAGCAGCTTAAACCCAGGGGGCTACTATGGCTACACCTTC.